The subject of this entry is one T cell receptor beta chain. Its target antigen remains unknown. Base qualities were left out, and no much larger clone turns up one base away. These data come from a study of OX40 agonist ivuxolimab in advanced cancers. The study in broad terms: Ivuxolimab was a fully human IgG2 agonistic monoclonal antibody targeting the costimulatory receptor OX40 (CD134). Intravenous ivuxolimab was administered to patients every 2 weeks at six dose levels: 0.01, 0.1, 0.3, 1.5, 3 and 10 mg/kg. Of the roughly 52 patients in dose escalation, about 20 had hepatocellular carcinoma, some 15 had melanoma, 9 had renal cell carcinoma and 9 had head and neck cancer. The dose-escalation cohort was roughly 87% male with a mean age of about 60 years, ranging from roughly 20 to 80. Prior anti-PD-1, anti-PD-L1 or anti-CTLA-4 therapy was permitted, and checkpoint inhibitors had been received by about 36% of dose-escalation patients. Three dose-escalation patients achieved partial responses, one with hepatocellular carcinoma and two with cutaneous melanoma. Peripheral TCRbeta sequencing aimed to test whether ivuxolimab altered TCR sequence diversity and caused clonal T-cell expansion. The paper covers the monotherapy dose-escalation part of the phase I ivuxolimab trial, which included N ≈ 54 patients. The paper as a whole reports these results and caveats: The antigen specificity of the peripheral T cells that underwent clonal expansion was not determined. Low levels of normalized T-cell clonal expansion were also shown by some nonresponding patients. After ivuxolimab, CD8+ T cells had more expanded clones than CD4+ T cells on average. Clonal expansion of both CD4+ and CD8+ blood T cells was observed from baseline to week 6 at doses 0.1 to 3.0 mg/kg. Partial responders in the 0.1-3.0 mg/kg groups had among the lowest normalized peripheral clonal expansion, especially among CD8+ T cells.

For sequencing of the TCRbeta CDR3 region, genomic DNA was extracted from the sorted cells. The immunoSEQ Assay was used to sequence the TCRbeta CDR3 regions. Sourced from immuneACCESS, this table was stored by TCRdb with only in-frame sequences that have V and J called. A share of the clones is absent; for the studies checked, an unresolved V gene accounts for under half, and the remainder has no known explanation. In this sample the table shows some 50,000 clones, about four fifths of which occur a single time. The top ten hold roughly 4.5% of the sample. V was cut back by 4 bases and J by 3 bases, leaving a gap of 11 bases between them. From a lookup of the germline V gene, CDR1 and CDR2 are SGHVS and FQNEAQ. The CDR3 measures 14 amino acids from cysteine to phenylalanine. Of the read, only the CDR3 DNA is kept; its 42 bases are in frame from base 1. Patients with a history of autoimmune disease or receiving systemic immunosuppression were excluded from the trial. Peripheral blood for TCR sequencing was collected from all dose cohorts at baseline, on cycle 4 day 1, and on cycle 7 day 1. The samples were drawn from a first-in-human, open-label, multicenter phase I dose-escalation trial of ivuxolimab. Adults with locally advanced or metastatic melanoma, renal cell, hepatocellular, or head and neck squamous cell carcinoma were enrolled in the trial. Before TCR sequencing, CD4+ and CD8+ T cells were separately sorted from peripheral blood.

The receptor comes from an adult with an advanced solid tumor such as melanoma, head and neck, liver or kidney cancer. The chain employs TRBV7-8 and TRBJ2-3, with no reliable assignment of the D segment. Specimen: CD4+ or CD8+ T cells sorted from blood, collected in a trial of the OX40 agonist ivuxolimab. The nucleotide sequence reads as follows: TGTGCCAGCAGCTCCTTCCAGTGGACAGATACGCAGTATTTT. It specifies CASSSFQWTDTQYF.